Presented here are 26 T cell receptor beta chains from one specimen sequenced in a study of ipilimumab plus nivolumab after autologous stem cell transplantation. TCRdb keeps only in-frame clones here, not all; method: immunoSEQ multiplex PCR. Of around 84,000 clones in the sample, 83% were seen once. The input for sequencing was PBMCs, taken in a trial of ipilimumab plus nivolumab as post-transplant consolidation. All receptors derive from a male donor with diffuse large B-cell lymphoma.

V is TRBV7-8 and J is TRBJ2-5; TRBD2 agrees at 7 bases. Germline V gene data show CDR1 as SGHVS and CDR2 as FQNEAQ. Germline trimming cut 2 bases from V and 3 bases from J; bases unmatched to any gene: 12. The CDR3 is 17 amino acids. CDR3 coding DNA: TGTGCCAGCAGCTTAATAGTGGGTCAAGCGGGGAAAGAGACCCAGTACTTC. Translation gives CASSLIVGQAGKETQYF.

The sample holds a few counts of this clone. The rearrangement joins TRBV14 to TRBJ1-2; D gene unclear. The CDR3 is made up of 14 amino acids. Germline assignment: CDR1 SGHDN and CDR2 FVKESK. The V and J ends lost 4 bases and 2 bases respectively, with 11 bases between them. CDR3 region: CASSPLTRNYGYTF. The CDR3 DNA reads as TGTGCCAGCAGCCCCTTGACACGAAACTATGGCTACACCTTC.

To note about this clone: The same CDR3 is also encoded by other DNA sequences in this sample. CDR3 bases: TGCAGTGCTAGAGGTAGCTACGAGCAGTACTTC. It yields the protein CSARGSYEQYF. The chain joins TRBV20-1 to TRBJ2-7; D is unclear. The germline gives CDR1 DFQATT, CDR2 SNEGSKA (reference sequence). V lost 1 base to trimming and J lost 3 bases, with 4 bases between them. CDR3 length: 11 residues.

This sequence joins TRBV7-2 and TRBJ1-2; D gene ambiguous. Trimming stripped 2 bases from V and 8 bases from J, with 18 bases between. This CDR3 spans 15 amino acids. Germline CDR1 reads SGHTA; CDR2 reads FQGNSA. The DNA for the CDR3 is TGTGCCAGCAGCTTATCGTACGGCCAGTTGCGGGGCTACACCTTC. Translating gives CASSLSYGQLRGYTF.

This sequence joins TRBV7-2 and TRBJ1-1; D is unresolved. This CDR3 is built from 13 residues. Germline V gene sequence: CDR1 SGHTA, CDR2 FQGNSA. Trimming took 1 base from V and 5 from J, leaving 8 bases between them. CDR3 sequence: CASSLGVQTEAFF. CDR3 nucleotides: TGTGCCAGCAGCTTAGGGGTACAGACTGAAGCTTTCTTT.

The rearrangement joins TRBV9 to TRBJ2-5; D could derive from TRBD1 or TRBD2 (5 bases each). Germline V lookup: CDR1 SGDLS, CDR2 YYNGEE. The V gene lost 4 bases and the J gene lost 1 base, with 14 bases spanning the gap. This CDR3 is built from 15 residues. In DNA, the CDR3 is TGTGCCAGCAGCCCTACCGGGACCGCCCAAGAGACCCAGTACTTC. It encodes CASSPTGTAQETQYF.

The chain employs TRBV4-1 and TRBJ2-3; 10 bases fit TRBD2. The CDR3 extends over 16 amino acids. Germline values: CDR1 MGHRA, CDR2 YSYEKL. The junction had 4 bases not matched to a gene; V was cut back by 3 bases and J by 1 base. CDR3 coding DNA: TGCGCCAGCAGCCAGTCACTAGCGGGACGCACAGATACGCAGTATTTT. Translating gives CASSQSLAGRTDTQYF.

CDR3 loop: CASSPPTGADTQYF. The CDR3 nucleotides read TGCGCCAGCAGCCCACCGACCGGGGCAGATACGCAGTATTTT. The rearrangement uses TRBV4-1 and TRBJ2-3; possible D gene TRBD2, 5 bases. The CDR3 runs to 14 residues. CDR1 and CDR2 from the germline V gene are MGHRA and YSYEKL. The V gene lost 4 bases and the J gene lost 4 bases, with 12 bases spanning the gap.

This chain links TRBV19 with TRBJ2-7; D tentatively reads TRBD1 or TRBD2 (5 bases each). This CDR3 contains 13 residues. The germline V and J ends were trimmed by 3 bases and 7 bases, with 13 bases remaining between them. The germline V gene has CDR1 LNHDA and CDR2 SQIVND (reference sequence). CDR3 region: CASSIVGREEQYF. DNA of the CDR3: TGTGCCAGTAGTATCGTTGGCAGGGAGGAGCAGTACTTC.

The gene calls are TRBV7-6 and TRBJ2-3; D not certain. V lost 0 bases and J 6 bases, leaving 10 bases between the germline ends. The CDR3 spans 14 residues. Per germline, CDR1 SGHVS and CDR2 FNYEAQ. The CDR3 coding sequence is TGTGCCAGCAGCTTAGCGCGGTTAAGCGATACGCAGTATTTT. Translating it yields CASSLARLSDTQYF.

The chain employs TRBV6-6 and TRBJ2-1, with a weak D call TRBD2 (6 bases). The CDR3 spans 14 residues. The germline gives CDR1 MNHNY, CDR2 SVGAGI (reference sequence). The V and J ends lost 3 bases and 6 bases respectively, with 12 bases between them. The DNA of the CDR3 is TGTGCCAGCAGTTATGGAGGGGCAGGCAATGAGCAGTTCTTC. It codes for CASSYGGAGNEQFF.

This clone was found a few times. V gene TRBV4-3 combines with J gene TRBJ1-6; 10 bases agree with TRBD1. V was clipped by 1 base and J by 10 bases; unmatched bases: 4. The CDR3 is made up of 15 amino acids. The germline V gene encodes CDR1 LGHNA and CDR2 YSLEER. CDR3 DNA sequence: TGCGCCAGCAGCCAAGGGACAGGGGGATACTCACCCCTCCACTTT. It codes for CASSQGTGGYSPLHF.

The chain recombines TRBV5-1 with TRBJ2-3; TRBD1 or TRBD2 may be the D gene (5 bases each). The CDR3 contains 17 residues. The V and J ends lost 4 bases and 1 base respectively, with 19 bases between them. Germline V CDR1 and CDR2: SGHRS, YFSETQ. This chain's CDR3 is CASSPGRTLRGTDTQYF. In DNA, the CDR3 is TGCGCCAGCAGCCCGGGACGGACCTTACGGGGCACAGATACGCAGTATTTT.

The V call is TRBV29-1, the J call TRBJ2-1; D possibly uses TRBD1 or TRBD2 (5 bases each). CDR3 length: 13 amino acids. Germline V CDR1 and CDR2: SQVTM, ANQGSEA. Trimming left V 6 bases short and J 6 bases short, with 15 bases between. CDR3 region: CSVTGTVVNEQFF. CDR3 coding DNA: TGCAGCGTCACCGGGACCGTCGTCAATGAGCAGTTCTTC.

The chain links TRBV4-2 to TRBJ1-2, with D unresolved. With 4 bases removed from V and 4 bases from J, the gap between germline ends came to 13 bases. The CDR3 contains 14 residues. In germline, CDR1 is LGHNA, CDR2 YNFKEQ. Here the CDR3 DNA reads TGTGCCAGCAGCCTAGGACCGCACTTCTATGGCTACACCTTC. It yields the protein CASSLGPHFYGYTF.

This chain uses TRBV5-5 with TRBJ1-1; the match to TRBD1 covers 8 bases. There are 14 residues in the CDR3. The J segment lost 3 bases and the V segment lost 3 bases, leaving 4 bases of the junction unmatched. Germline V gives CDR1 SGHKS, CDR2 YYEKEE (reference sequence). The CDR3 nucleotides read TGTGCCAGCAGCTGGGGGGACAGGTACACTGAAGCTTTCTTT. As protein: CASSWGDRYTEAFF.

The chain links TRBV5-4 to TRBJ2-3; TRBD2 aligns across 9 bases. J gave up 3 bases and V 5 bases, and 7 bases lay outside the gene matches. Per the germline V gene, CDR1 is SGHNT and CDR2 is YYREEE (reference sequence). The CDR3 extends over 15 amino acids. The CDR3 coding sequence is TGTGCCAGCAGTCTAGCGGGGCCCAATACAGATACGCAGTATTTT. Its protein is CASSLAGPNTDTQYF.

This clone was seen a few times. The chain joins TRBV11-2 to TRBJ1-1; D ambiguous. This CDR3 has 13 residues. Trimming stripped 1 base from V and 9 bases from J, with 12 bases between. The germline CDR1 and CDR2 sequences are SGHAT and FQNNGV. DNA of the CDR3: TGTGCCAGCAGCTTAGTTGGTGTGGGGAAAGCTTTCTTT. Protein product: CASSLVGVGKAFF.

The genes are TRBV5-1 and TRBJ1-3, with a weak D call TRBD1 (6 bases). The V end lost 4 bases, the J end lost 4 bases, and 12 bases lay between the germline ends. Germline CDR1 reads SGHRS; CDR2 reads YFSETQ. The CDR3 totals 14 residues. The DNA of the CDR3 is TGCGCCAGCAGCCCGGGACAACGGGGAAACACCATATATTTT. It codes for CASSPGQRGNTIYF. The full variable domain, completed using reference TRBV5-1 and TRBJ1-3, is KAGVTQTPRYLIKTRGQQVTLSCSPISGHRSVSWYQQTPGQGLQFLFEYFSETQRNKGNFPGRFSGRQFSNSRSEMNVSTLELGDSALYLCASSPGQRGNTIYFGEGSWLTVV.

This chain connects TRBV7-9 to TRBJ1-4, with D unresolved. With 1 base removed from V and 3 bases from J, the gap between germline ends came to 9 bases. This CDR3 comprises 15 residues. Per the germline V gene, CDR1 is SEHNR and CDR2 is FQNEAQ (reference sequence). In DNA, the CDR3 is TGTGCCAGCAGCTTAGGGCAAGAGTCTAATGAAAAACTGTTTTTT. The encoded protein is CASSLGQESNEKLFF.

This chain connects TRBV6-6 to TRBJ2-2, with D perhaps TRBD1 (6 bases). CDR1 and CDR2 from the germline V gene are MNHNY and SVGAGI (reference sequence). CDR3 length: 16 amino acids. Trimming took 6 bases from V and 2 from J, leaving 16 bases between them. CDR3 protein: CASRKGTTTNTGELFF. DNA of the CDR3: TGTGCCAGCAGGAAGGGGACAACAACTAACACCGGGGAGCTGTTTTTT.

CDR3 nucleotides: TGTGCCAGTAAGGAGACAGCCCAAGAATGGACGAGCAATCAGCCCCAGCATTTT. Its protein is CASKETAQEWTSNQPQHF. The V and J genes are TRBV19 and TRBJ1-5, with D maybe TRBD1 (5 bases). CDR3 length equals 18 residues. The germline CDR1 and CDR2 sequences are LNHDA and SQIVND (reference sequence). With 7 bases removed from V and 1 base from J, the gap between germline ends came to 23 bases.

The chain couples TRBV5-1 to TRBJ2-7; D not resolved. Germline V gives CDR1 SGHRS, CDR2 YFSETQ. Between the trimmed V and J ends, which lost 5 bases and 2 bases, there was a span of 11 bases. The CDR3 has 13 residues. The chain's CDR3 is CASRIDIPYEQYF. The CDR3 bases are TGCGCCAGCAGGATAGACATACCCTACGAGCAGTACTTC.

This chain connects TRBV5-6 to TRBJ2-3, with 7 bases aligning to TRBD1. Trimming at V came to 1 base and at J to 2 bases, leaving 7 bases not matched to a gene. CDR1 is SGHDT and CDR2 is YYEEEE in the germline V gene. This CDR3 spans 16 amino acids. DNA of the CDR3: TGTGCCAGCAGCTTGAGGACAGGTGTCGCCACAGATACGCAGTATTTT. It specifies CASSLRTGVATDTQYF.

V is TRBV5-4 and J is TRBJ2-4; tentative D call: TRBD1 (6 bases). CDR3 length: 13 amino acids. Germline CDR1 SGHNT, CDR2 YYREEE (reference sequence). Trimming pared 4 bases from V and 7 bases from J, leaving 12 bases between. The CDR3 coding sequence is TGTGCCAGCAGCGAGTGGACAGAGAACATTCAGTACTTC. Translation gives CASSEWTENIQYF. The variable domain in full, completed from reference TRBV5-4 and TRBJ2-4, reads ETGVTQSPTHLIKTRGQQVTLRCSSQSGHNTVSWYQQALGQGPQFIFQYYREEENGRGNFPPRFSGLQFPNYSSELNVNALELDDSALYLCASSEWTENIQYFGAGTRLSVL.

The V and J genes are TRBV2 and TRBJ2-3; perhaps D is TRBD1 or TRBD2 (5 bases each). Trimming removed 5 bases at V and 5 bases at J, with 17 bases between. Germline V gives CDR1 SNHLY, CDR2 FYNNEI. The CDR3 sequence is 15 residues long. CDR3 sequence: CASSNELMRGDTQYF. The CDR3 nucleotides read TGTGCCAGCAGTAATGAGTTGATGAGGGGAGATACGCAGTATTTT.